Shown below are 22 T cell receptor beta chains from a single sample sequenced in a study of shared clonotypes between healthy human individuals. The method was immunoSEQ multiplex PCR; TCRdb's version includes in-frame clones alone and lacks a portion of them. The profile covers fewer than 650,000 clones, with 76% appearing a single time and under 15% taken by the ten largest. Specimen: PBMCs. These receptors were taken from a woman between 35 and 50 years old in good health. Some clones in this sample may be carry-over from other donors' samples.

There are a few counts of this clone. CDR3 protein: CASSPGLAGENEQFF. The CDR3 nucleotides are TGCGCCAGCAGCCCGGGACTAGCGGGAGAGAATGAGCAGTTCTTC. The V call is TRBV4-3, the J call TRBJ2-1; 14 bases fit TRBD2. V lost 4 bases and J lost 7; bases outside the gene matches: 3. Germline assignment: CDR1 LGHNA and CDR2 YSLEER. The CDR3 runs 15 residues.

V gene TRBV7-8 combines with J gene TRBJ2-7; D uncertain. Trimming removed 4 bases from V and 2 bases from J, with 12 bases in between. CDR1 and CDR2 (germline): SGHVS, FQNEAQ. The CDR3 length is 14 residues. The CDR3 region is CASSSRWVPYEQYF. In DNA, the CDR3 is TGTGCCAGCAGCTCGAGATGGGTCCCCTACGAGCAGTACTTC.

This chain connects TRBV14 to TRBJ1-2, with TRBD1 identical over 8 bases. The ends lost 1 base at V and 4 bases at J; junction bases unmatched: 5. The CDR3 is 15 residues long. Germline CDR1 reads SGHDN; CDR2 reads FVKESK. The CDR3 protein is CASSQVPTGGYGYTF. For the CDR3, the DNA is TGTGCCAGCAGCCAAGTCCCTACAGGGGGCTATGGCTACACCTTC.

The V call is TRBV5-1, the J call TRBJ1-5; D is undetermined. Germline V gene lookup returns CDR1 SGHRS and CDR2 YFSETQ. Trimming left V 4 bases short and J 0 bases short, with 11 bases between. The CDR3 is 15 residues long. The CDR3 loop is CASSLDGNSNQPQHF. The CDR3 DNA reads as TGCGCCAGCAGCCTGGACGGGAATAGCAATCAGCCCCAGCATTTT. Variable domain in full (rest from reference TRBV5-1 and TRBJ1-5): KAGVTQTPRYLIKTRGQQVTLSCSPISGHRSVSWYQQTPGQGLQFLFEYFSETQRNKGNFPGRFSGRQFSNSRSEMNVSTLELGDSALYLCASSLDGNSNQPQHFGDGTRLSIL.

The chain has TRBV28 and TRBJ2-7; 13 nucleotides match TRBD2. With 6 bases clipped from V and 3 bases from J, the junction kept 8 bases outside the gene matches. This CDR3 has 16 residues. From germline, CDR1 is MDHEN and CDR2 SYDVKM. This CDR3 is CASRTSGLAGNYEQYF. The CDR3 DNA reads TGTGCCAGCAGGACCTCGGGACTAGCGGGAAACTACGAGCAGTACTTC. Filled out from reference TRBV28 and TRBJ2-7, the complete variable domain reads DVKVTQSSRYLVKRTGEKVFLECVQDMDHENMFWYRQDPGLGLRLIYFSYDVKMKEKGDIPEGYSVSREKKERFSLILESASTNQTSMYLCASRTSGLAGNYEQYFGPGTRLTVT.

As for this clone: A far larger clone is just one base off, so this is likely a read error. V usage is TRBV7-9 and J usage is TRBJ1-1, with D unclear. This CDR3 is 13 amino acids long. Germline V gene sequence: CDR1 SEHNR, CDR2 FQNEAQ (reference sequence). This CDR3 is CTSSLDMNTEAFF. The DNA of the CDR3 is TGTACCAGCAGCTTAGACATGAACACTGAAGCTTTCTTT.

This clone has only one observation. The CDR3 is CASSLVIAPDYNEQFF. DNA for the CDR3: TGTGCCAGCAGCTTAGTCATTGCCCCGGATTACAATGAGCAGTTCTTC. The chain joins TRBV7-9 to TRBJ2-1; D ambiguous. V was trimmed by 1 base and J by 4 bases, leaving 14 bases between them. This CDR3 region has 16 residues. The germline gives CDR1 SEHNR, CDR2 FQNEAQ (reference sequence).

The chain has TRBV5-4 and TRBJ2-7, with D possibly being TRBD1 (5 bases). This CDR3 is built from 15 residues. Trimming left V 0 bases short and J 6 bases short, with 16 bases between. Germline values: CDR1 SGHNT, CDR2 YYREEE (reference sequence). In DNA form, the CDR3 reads TGTGCCAGCAGCTTGGCAGGGATCGAGTTGGGCGAGCAGTACTTC. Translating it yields CASSLAGIELGEQYF.

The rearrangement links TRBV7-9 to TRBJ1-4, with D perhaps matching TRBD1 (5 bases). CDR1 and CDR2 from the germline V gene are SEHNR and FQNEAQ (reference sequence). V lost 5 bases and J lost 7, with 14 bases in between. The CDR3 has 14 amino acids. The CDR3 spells CASSTGTAGEKLFF. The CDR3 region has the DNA TGTGCCAGCAGCACCGGGACGGCGGGTGAAAAACTGTTTTTT.

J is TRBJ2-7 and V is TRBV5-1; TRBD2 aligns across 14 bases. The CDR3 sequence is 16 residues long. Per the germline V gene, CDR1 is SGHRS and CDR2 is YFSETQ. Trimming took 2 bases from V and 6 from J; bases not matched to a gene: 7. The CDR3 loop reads CASSLTGTSGSAEQYF. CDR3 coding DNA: TGCGCCAGCAGCTTAACCGGGACTAGCGGGAGCGCCGAGCAGTACTTC.

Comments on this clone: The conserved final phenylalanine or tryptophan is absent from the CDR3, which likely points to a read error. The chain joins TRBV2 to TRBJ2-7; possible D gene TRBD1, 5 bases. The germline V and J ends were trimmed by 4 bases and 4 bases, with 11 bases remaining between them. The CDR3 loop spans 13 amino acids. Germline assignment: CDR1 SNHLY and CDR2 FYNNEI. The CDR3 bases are TGTGCCAGCAGTGCGGTAGGGGATTACGAGCAGTACTCC. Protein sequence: CASSAVGDYEQYS.

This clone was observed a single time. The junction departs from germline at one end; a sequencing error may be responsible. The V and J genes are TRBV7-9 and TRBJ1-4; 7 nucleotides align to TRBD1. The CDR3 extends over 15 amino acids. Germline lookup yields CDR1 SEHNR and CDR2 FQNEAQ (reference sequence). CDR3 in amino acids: CASSRETGKEEKLFF. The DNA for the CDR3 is TGCGCCAGCAGCCGAGAGACAGGGAAGGAAGAAAAACTGTTTTTT.

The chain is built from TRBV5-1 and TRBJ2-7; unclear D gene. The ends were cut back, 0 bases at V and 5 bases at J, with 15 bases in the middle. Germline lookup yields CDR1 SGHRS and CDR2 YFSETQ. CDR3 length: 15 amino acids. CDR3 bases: TGCGCCAGCAGCTTGGAAGGAAGAGTCGTAGACGAGCAGTACTTC. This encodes CASSLEGRVVDEQYF.

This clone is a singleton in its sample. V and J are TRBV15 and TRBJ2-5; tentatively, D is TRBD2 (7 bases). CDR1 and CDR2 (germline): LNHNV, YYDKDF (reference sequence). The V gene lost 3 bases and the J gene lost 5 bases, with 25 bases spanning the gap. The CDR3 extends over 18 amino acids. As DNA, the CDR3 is TGTGCCACCAGCAGTGGAAAGGGGGGGTTAGGATTTGGGGAGACCCAGTACTTC. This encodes CATSSGKGGLGFGETQYF.

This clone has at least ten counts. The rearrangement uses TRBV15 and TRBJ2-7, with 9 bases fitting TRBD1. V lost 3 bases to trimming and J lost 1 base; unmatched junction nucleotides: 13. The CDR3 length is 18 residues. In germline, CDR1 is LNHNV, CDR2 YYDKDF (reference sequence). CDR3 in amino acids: CATSRFAGQGVSSYEQYF. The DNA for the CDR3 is TGTGCCACCAGCAGGTTTGCGGGACAGGGTGTAAGTTCCTACGAGCAGTACTTC.

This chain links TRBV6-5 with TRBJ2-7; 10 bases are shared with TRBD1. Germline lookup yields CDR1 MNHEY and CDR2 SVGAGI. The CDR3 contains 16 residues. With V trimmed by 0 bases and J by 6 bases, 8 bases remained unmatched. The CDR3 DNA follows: TGTGCCAGCAGTTACTCGACCGGGACAGGGGAGCGCGAGCAGTACTTC. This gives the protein CASSYSTGTGEREQYF.

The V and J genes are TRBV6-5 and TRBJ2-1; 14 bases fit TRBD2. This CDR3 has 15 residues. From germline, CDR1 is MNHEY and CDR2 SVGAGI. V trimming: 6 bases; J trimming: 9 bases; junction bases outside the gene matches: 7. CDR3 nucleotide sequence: TGTGCCAGCAGCCCCGGGACTAGCGGGAGTAGTGAGCAGTTCTTC. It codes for CASSPGTSGSSEQFF.

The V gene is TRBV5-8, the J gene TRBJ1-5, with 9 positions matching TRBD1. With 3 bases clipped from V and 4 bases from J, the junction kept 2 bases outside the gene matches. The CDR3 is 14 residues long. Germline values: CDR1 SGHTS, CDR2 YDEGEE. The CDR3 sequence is CASSSTGGNQPQHF. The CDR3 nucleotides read TGTGCCAGCAGCTCGACAGGGGGAAATCAGCCCCAGCATTTT.

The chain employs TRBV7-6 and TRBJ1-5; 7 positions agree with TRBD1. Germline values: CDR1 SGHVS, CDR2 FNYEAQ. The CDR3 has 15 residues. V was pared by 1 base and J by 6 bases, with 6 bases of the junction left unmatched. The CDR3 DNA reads TGTGCCAGCAGCTTAGAACAGGGGTTAAGTCAGCCCCAGCATTTT. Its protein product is CASSLEQGLSQPQHF.

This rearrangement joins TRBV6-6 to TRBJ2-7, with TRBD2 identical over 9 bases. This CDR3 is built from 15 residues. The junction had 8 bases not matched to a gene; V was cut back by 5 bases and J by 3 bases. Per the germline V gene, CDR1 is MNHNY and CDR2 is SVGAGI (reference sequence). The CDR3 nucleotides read TGTGCCAGCAGTCCCCCGACTAGCGGAAACTACGAGCAGTACTTC. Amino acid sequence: CASSPPTSGNYEQYF.

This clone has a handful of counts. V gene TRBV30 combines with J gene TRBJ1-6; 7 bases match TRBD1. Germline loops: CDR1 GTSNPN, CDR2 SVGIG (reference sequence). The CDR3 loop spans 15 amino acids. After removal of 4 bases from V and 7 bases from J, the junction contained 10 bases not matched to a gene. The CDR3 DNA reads TGTGCCTGGACCCAACCGGACAGGCCCAATTCACCCCTCCACTTT. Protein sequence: CAWTQPDRPNSPLHF.

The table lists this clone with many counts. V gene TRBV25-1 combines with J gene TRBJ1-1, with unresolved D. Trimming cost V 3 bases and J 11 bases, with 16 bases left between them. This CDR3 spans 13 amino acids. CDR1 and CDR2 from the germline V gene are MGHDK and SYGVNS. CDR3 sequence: CASSDKPDLNAFF. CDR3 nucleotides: TGTGCCAGCAGTGACAAACCCGACTTGAACGCTTTCTTT.